This TCR beta chain originates from a study of T cells after yellow fever vaccination. Findings and limits, study-wide: Within FACS-sorted repertoires, abundant clonotypes contaminating from the bulk population could be present. The secondary response was weaker, and its peak arrived faster, on day 5 versus 15.

TCRdb analysed the 5' RACE reads with MiXCR anew, one entry per CDR3 protein. The data show 250,000 to 300,000 distinct CDR3 sequences, with around 5.2% seen just once and more than 3% held by the top ten. Per germline, CDR1 SGHTA and CDR2 FQGNSA. V was pared by 0 bases and J by 2 bases, with 9 bases of the junction left unmatched. The CDR3 runs 18 residues. In this sample, this clonotype turned up many times. The antigen remains undetermined. The source is a man between 18 and 29 years old who received the YFV17D yellow fever vaccine. The sequences come from CD4+ T cells sorted from PBMCs, collected on the day of the yellow fever booster vaccination. The chain uses TRBV7-2 and TRBJ2-1, with 8 bases identical to TRBD1. CDR3 in amino acids: CASSLAAHGGQAYNEQFF. CDR3 coding DNA: TGTGCCAGCAGCTTAGCGGCCCACGGGGGACAGGCCTACAATGAGCAGTTCTTC.